This is a list of T cell receptor beta chains from one sample in a study of cytomegalovirus exposure and HLA in healthy donors. The protocol was immunoSEQ multiplex PCR, while the TCRdb copy is restricted to in-frame clones and leaves out a portion. The sample carries about 90,000 clones, 65% to 80% recorded once. Input material: PBMCs. Source of these receptors: a woman between 18 and 30 years old in good health and CMV-seropositive. Both conserved end residues are part of each CDR3. The order of the fields is D gene, clone size, V gene, J gene, CDR3 DNA, CDR3 protein. D genes are given only for firm matches. Rows may omit the clone size; those that give it use once, few, many or a size class.

>TRBD1|-|TRBV4-3|TRBJ2-5
TGCGCCAGCAGCCAACAACAGGGGGACCCAGAGACCCAGTACTTC
CASSQQQGDPETQYF
>TRBD1|-|TRBV2|TRBJ1-4
TGTGCCAGCAGATACAGGGGGCGCAGCGAAAAACTGTTTTTT
CASRYRGRSEKLFF
>-|-|TRBV6-1|TRBJ2-7
TGTGCCAGCAGTACGGGTTACGAGCAGTACTTC
CASSTGYEQYF
>-|-|TRBV19|TRBJ2-2
TGTGCCAGTATACGGACTCCGAACACCGGGGAGCTGTTTTTT
CASIRTPNTGELFF
>TRBD2|-|TRBV2|TRBJ2-3
TGTGCCACCAATCAAGTAGCGGGAGGCAACACAGATACGCAGTATTTT
CATNQVAGGNTDTQYF
>-|-|TRBV4-1|TRBJ2-1
TGCGCCAGCAGCCAAGTTAAGTCAGGACAGTACAATGAGCAGTTCTTC
CASSQVKSGQYNEQFF
>-|-|TRBV7-3|TRBJ2-3
TGTGCCAGCAGCTTCCGGGACACGGCCGATACGCAGTATTTT
CASSFRDTADTQYF
>TRBD1|-|TRBV2|TRBJ2-7
TGTGCCAGCTATCGACAGGGCCACGAGCAGTACTTC
CASYRQGHEQYF
>TRBD1|few|TRBV27|TRBJ1-1
TGTGCCAGCAGTTTCAGCGCCGGACAGGGTGAAGCTTTCTTT
CASSFSAGQGEAFF
>TRBD1|-|TRBV6-5|TRBJ1-1
TGTGCCAGCACCCCAGGGGGCCAGGGCACTGAAGCTTTCTTT
CASTPGGQGTEAFF
>TRBD2|-|TRBV19|TRBJ2-1
TGTGCCAGTCGGGGGACTAGCGGGAGAGGGCGAGTGCAGTTCTTC
CASRGTSGRGRVQFF
>-|-|TRBV12-5|TRBJ2-5
TGTGCTAGTGGTTTGGTACCCGATAGCGCCCAGTACTTC
CASGLVPDSAQYF
>-|-|TRBV6-5|TRBJ1-2
TGTGCCAGCAGTTACGGACAGTTGGGCGATGGCTACACCTTC
CASSYGQLGDGYTF
>TRBD2|once|TRBV7-2|TRBJ2-3
TGTGCCAGCACCCAGAGCGGGGGGAGGACAGATACGCAGTATTTT
CASTQSGGRTDTQYF
>-|-|TRBV19|TRBJ1-4
TGTGCCAGTAGCATCGCCCTTAGGACAGAAAATGAAAAACTGTTTTTT
CASSIALRTENEKLFF
>TRBD2|-|TRBV7-9|TRBJ2-1
TGTGCCAGCAGCTTAGTGGGCATCGGGAGGGAGGATGAGCAGTTCTTC
CASSLVGIGREDEQFF
>-|few|TRBV27|TRBJ1-2
TGTGCCAGCAGGCGGGGGGCGACGGGCTATGGCTACACCTTC
CASRRGATGYGYTF
>-|-|TRBV7-2|TRBJ2-2
TGTGCCAGCAGCCCCAGGGTCGCGAACACCGGGGAGCTGTTTTTT
CASSPRVANTGELFF
>-|-|TRBV9|TRBJ2-1
TGTGCCAGCAGCGTGAGGGCGGGGTGGGAGCAGTTCTTC
CASSVRAGWEQFF
>-|-|TRBV19|TRBJ2-2
TGTGCCAGTACCCCAGGAGGAGGGTACACCGGGGAGCTGTTTTTT
CASTPGGGYTGELFF
>TRBD1|-|TRBV11-2|TRBJ2-2
TGTGCCAGCAGCTTAGACCACAGGGGGCGCTCGGTGTCCGGGGAGCTGTTTTTT
CASSLDHRGRSVSGELFF
>TRBD2|-|TRBV2|TRBJ2-7
TGTGCCAGCAGGGGACTAGCGGGATTCGAGCAGTACTTC
CASRGLAGFEQYF
>-|-|TRBV6-5|TRBJ2-7
TGTGCCAGCAGTCCCAGGCCCTTTACGTCCGAGCAGTACTTC
CASSPRPFTSEQYF
>-|once|TRBV13|TRBJ2-1
TGTGCCAGCAGCTTAGGAAGGGAGTACAATGAGCAGTTCTTC
CASSLGREYNEQFF
>TRBD1|-|TRBV4-1|TRBJ1-3
TGCGCCAGCAGCCATTTAGGACAGGGGAAATCTGGAAACACCATATATTTT
CASSHLGQGKSGNTIYF
>TRBD1|few|TRBV9|TRBJ1-1
TGTGCCAGCAGCGGGGGGCAGGGGGCAAATTATGGCACTGAAGCTTTCTTT
CASSGGQGANYGTEAFF
>TRBD2|few|TRBV4-2|TRBJ2-3
TGTGCCAGCAGCCAAGAAGAAGCGGGGGGGCGCACAGATACGCAGTATTTT
CASSQEEAGGRTDTQYF
>-|-|TRBV10-3|TRBJ1-2
TGTGCCATCAGTGACCCAGATGGTTCCAACTATGGCTACACCTTC
CAISDPDGSNYGYTF
>-|-|TRBV5-1|TRBJ2-3
TGCGCCAGCAGCTTGGAGGGACTTAACACAGATACGCAGTATTTT
CASSLEGLNTDTQYF
>TRBD2|-|TRBV19|TRBJ2-2
TGTGCCAGTAGTAATCGGGGGGGCCTCACCGGGGAGCTGTTTTTT
CASSNRGGLTGELFF
>-|-|TRBV7-8|TRBJ2-1
TGTGCCAGCAGCTCGATCATCCGGGACTCCTACAATGAGCAGTTCTTC
CASSSIIRDSYNEQFF
>-|-|TRBV9|TRBJ1-3
TGTGCCAGCAGCGTAGCTACAGTGACAGAAGGAAACACCATATATTTT
CASSVATVTEGNTIYF
>-|few|TRBV4-2|TRBJ1-1
TGTGCCAGCAGCCAAGGGGACACACTGAACACTGAAGCTTTCTTT
CASSQGDTLNTEAFF
>TRBD2|-|TRBV5-4|TRBJ2-3
TGTGCCAGCAGCACGCGGGAGAGGGGCCCTCAGAGAGATACGCAGTATTTT
CASSTRERGPQRDTQYF
>-|-|TRBV5-1|TRBJ2-2
TGCGCCAGCAGCCCCAGGGGCACCGGGGAGCTGTTTTTT
CASSPRGTGELFF
>-|-|TRBV7-6|TRBJ2-7
TGTGCCAGCAGCCGGACCCCCGACTACGAGCAGTACTTC
CASSRTPDYEQYF
>-|once|TRBV2|TRBJ2-5
TGTGCCAGCACCAGAGAGAGCTCCCACTATCAAGAGACCCAGTACTTC
CASTRESSHYQETQYF
>-|-|TRBV29-1|TRBJ2-7
TGCAGCGTGGAAATACAGGGACGGGAGCAGTACTTC
CSVEIQGREQYF
>TRBD1|-|TRBV12-5|TRBJ1-2
TGTGCTAGTGGTTTGGCCGGGACAGGGTCCGGCTACACCTTC
CASGLAGTGSGYTF
>-|-|TRBV7-9|TRBJ2-3
TGTGCCAGCAGCTTAGATGGGGGGGCCACCACAGATACGCAGTATTTT
CASSLDGGATTDTQYF